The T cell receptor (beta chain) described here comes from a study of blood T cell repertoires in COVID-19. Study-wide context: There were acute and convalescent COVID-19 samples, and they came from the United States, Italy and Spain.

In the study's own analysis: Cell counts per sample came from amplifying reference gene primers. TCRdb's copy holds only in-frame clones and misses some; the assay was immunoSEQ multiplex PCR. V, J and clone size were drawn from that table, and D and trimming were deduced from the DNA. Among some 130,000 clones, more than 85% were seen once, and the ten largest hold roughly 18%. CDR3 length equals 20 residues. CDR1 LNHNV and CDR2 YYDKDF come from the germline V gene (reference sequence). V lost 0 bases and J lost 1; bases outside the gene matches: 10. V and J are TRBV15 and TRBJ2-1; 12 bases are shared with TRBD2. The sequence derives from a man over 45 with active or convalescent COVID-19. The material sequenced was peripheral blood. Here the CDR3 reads CATSRDKTSGSVFSYNEQFF. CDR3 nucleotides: TGTGCCACCAGCAGAGATAAGACTAGCGGGAGTGTGTTTTCCTACAATGAGCAGTTCTTC.